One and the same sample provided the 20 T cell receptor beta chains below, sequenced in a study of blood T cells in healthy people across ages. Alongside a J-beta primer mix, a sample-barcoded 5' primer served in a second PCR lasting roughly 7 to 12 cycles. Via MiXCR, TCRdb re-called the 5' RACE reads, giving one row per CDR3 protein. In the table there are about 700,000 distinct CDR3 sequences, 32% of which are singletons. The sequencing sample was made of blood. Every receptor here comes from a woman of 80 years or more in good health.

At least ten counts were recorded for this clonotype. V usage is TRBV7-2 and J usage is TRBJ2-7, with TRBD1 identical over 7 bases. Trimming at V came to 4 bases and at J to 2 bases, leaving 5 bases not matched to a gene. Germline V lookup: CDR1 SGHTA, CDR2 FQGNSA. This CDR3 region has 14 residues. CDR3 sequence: CASSSWTGPYEQYF. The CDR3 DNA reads TGTGCCAGCAGCTCCTGGACAGGACCCTACGAGCAGTACTTC.

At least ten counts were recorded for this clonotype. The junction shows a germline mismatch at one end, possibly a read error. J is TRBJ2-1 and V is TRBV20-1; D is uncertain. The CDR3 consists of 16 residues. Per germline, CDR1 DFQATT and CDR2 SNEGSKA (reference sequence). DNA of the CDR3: TGCAGTGCTGGAGAAAACCGGGCCGAGACCTACAATGAGCAGTTCTTC. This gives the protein CSAGENRAETYNEQFF.

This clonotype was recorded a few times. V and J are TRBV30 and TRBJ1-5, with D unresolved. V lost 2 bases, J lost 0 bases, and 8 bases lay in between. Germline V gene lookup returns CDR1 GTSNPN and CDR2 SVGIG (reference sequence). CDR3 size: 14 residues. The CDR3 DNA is TGTGCCTGGAGTTCGATCAATAGCAATCAGCCCCAGCATTTT. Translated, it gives CAWSSINSNQPQHF.

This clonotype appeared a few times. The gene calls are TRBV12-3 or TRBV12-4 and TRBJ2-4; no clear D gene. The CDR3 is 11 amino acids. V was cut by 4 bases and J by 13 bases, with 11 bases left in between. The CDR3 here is CASSSPDGQYF. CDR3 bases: TGTGCCAGCAGTTCCCCGGACGGGCAGTACTTC.

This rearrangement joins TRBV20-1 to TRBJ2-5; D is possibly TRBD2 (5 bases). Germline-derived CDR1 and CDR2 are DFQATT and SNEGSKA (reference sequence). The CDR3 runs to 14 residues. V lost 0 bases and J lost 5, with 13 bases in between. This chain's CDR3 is CSARDLSGWETQYF. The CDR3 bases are TGCAGTGCTAGAGATCTAAGCGGTTGGGAGACCCAGTACTTC.

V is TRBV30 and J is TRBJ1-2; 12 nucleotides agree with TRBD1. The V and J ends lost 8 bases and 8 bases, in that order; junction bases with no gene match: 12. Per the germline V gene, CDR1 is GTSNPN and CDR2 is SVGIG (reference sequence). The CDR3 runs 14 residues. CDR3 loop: CARGTGGAMEGYTF. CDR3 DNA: TGTGCCCGGGGGACAGGGGGCGCGATGGAAGGCTACACCTTC.

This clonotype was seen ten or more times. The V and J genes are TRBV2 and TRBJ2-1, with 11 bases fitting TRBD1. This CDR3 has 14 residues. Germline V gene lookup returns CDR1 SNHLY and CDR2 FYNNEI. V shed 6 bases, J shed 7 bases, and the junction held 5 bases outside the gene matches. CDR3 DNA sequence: TGTGCCAGCAGACCCGGGACAGGGGGAAATGAGCAGTTCTTC. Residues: CASRPGTGGNEQFF.

CDR3 DNA sequence: TGCAGCGCCTCATGGGGGGTTTCCTACGAGCAGTACTTC. Translating gives CSASWGVSYEQYF. This rearrangement joins TRBV29-1 to TRBJ2-7; perhaps TRBD2 as D (6 bases). Trimming removed 7 bases at V and 1 base at J, with 14 bases between. The CDR3 runs 13 residues. Germline values: CDR1 SQVTM, CDR2 ANQGSEA.

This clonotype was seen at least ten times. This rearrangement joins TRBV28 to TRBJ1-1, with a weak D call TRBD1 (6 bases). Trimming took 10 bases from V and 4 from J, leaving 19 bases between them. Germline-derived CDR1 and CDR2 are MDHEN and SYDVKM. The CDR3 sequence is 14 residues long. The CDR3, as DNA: TGTGCCATCACGGGGGGCAGAAGGTCCACTGAAGCTTTCTTT. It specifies CAITGGRRSTEAFF.

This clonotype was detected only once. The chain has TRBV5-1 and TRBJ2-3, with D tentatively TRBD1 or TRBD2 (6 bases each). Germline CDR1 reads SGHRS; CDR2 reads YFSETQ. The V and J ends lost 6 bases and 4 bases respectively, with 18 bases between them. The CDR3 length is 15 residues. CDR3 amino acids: CASTSGGTVADTQYF. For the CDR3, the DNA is TGCGCCAGCACCTCCGGGGGCACCGTGGCAGATACGCAGTATTTT.

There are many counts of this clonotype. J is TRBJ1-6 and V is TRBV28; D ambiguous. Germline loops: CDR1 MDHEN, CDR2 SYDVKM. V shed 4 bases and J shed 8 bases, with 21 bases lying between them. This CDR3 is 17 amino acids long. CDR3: CASSSPLLGRTDSPLHF. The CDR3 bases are TGTGCCAGCAGTTCCCCCTTATTAGGCAGGACGGATTCACCCCTCCACTTT.

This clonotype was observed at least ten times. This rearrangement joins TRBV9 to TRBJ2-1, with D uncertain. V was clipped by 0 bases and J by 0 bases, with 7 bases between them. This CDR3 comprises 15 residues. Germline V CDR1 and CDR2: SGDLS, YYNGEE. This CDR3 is CASSVEGVSYNEQFF. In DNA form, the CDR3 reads TGTGCCAGCAGCGTAGAAGGCGTCTCCTACAATGAGCAGTTCTTC.

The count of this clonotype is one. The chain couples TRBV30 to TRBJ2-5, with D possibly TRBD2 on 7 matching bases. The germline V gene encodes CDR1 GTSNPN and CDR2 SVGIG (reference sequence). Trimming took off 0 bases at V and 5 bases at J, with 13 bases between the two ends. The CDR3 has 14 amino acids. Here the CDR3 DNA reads TGTGCCTGGAGTGTACTGACGGGGGGCGAGACCCAGTACTTC. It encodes CAWSVLTGGETQYF.

CDR3 DNA: TGTGCCAGCAATAAACTAGTAGTCACCTACAATGAGCAGTACTTC. Translated: CASNKLVVTYNEQYF. The chain links TRBV12-3 or TRBV12-4 to TRBJ2-7; weak D call: TRBD2 (5 bases). CDR3 length: 15 amino acids. The V end was cut by 7 bases, the J end by 7 bases, with 23 bases between.

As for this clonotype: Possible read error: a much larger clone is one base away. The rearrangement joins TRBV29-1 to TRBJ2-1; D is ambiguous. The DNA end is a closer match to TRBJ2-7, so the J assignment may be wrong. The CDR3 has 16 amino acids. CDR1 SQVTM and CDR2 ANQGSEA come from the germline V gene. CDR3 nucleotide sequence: TGCAGCGTTGAAGACCAGGCCAACGGTTTATACAATGAGCAGTACTTC. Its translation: CSVEDQANGLYNEQYF.

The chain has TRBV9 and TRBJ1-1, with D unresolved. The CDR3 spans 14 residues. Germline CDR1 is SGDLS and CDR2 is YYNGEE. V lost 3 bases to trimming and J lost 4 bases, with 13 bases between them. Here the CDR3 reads CASSGTATPTEAFF. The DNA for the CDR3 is TGTGCCAGCAGCGGAACAGCTACGCCCACTGAAGCTTTCTTT.

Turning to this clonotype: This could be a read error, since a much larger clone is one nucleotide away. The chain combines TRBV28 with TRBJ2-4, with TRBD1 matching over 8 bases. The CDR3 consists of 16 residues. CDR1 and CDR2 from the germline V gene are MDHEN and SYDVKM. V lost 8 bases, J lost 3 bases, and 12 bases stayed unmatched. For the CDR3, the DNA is TGTGCCAGCGGTTCAGACAGGGGTTCGGACAAAAACATTCAGTACTTC. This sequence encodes CASGSDRGSDKNIQYF.

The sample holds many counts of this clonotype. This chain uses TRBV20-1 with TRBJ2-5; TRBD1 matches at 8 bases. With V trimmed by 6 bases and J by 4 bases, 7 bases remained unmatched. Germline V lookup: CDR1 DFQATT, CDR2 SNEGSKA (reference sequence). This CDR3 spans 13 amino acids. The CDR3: CSAYPDRGETQYF. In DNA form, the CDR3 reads TGCAGTGCCTACCCCGACAGGGGAGAGACCCAGTACTTC.

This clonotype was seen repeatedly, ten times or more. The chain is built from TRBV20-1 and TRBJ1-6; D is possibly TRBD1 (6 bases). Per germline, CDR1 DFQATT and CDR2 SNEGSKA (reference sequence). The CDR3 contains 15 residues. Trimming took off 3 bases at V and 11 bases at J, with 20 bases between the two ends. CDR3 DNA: TGCAGTGCTAGGAGGGGCCGGGACAATTATCCACCCCTCCACTTT. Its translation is CSARRGRDNYPPLHF.

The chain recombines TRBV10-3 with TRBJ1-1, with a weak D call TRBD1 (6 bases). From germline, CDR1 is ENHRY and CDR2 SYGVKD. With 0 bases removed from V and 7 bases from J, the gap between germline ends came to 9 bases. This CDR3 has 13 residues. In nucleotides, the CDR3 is TGTGCCATCAGTGAGTCGAGGGGGGTTGAAGCTTTCTTT. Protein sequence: CAISESRGVEAFF.